This T cell receptor (beta chain) was observed in a study of CD8 T cells in ankylosing spondylitis. Study-level points and caveats: In reactive arthritis synovial fluid and blood, some motif variants had been reported before. According to the report, clones linked to the disease were significantly enriched in matched synovial fluid samples taken from ankylosing spondylitis patients. Made up of about eight highly homologous variants, a TCR beta motif appeared characteristic of ankylosing spondylitis blood.

This clonotype has ten or more counts. What it recognizes is unknown. Using quantitative 5'-RACE with molecular barcodes, the authors made TCR beta libraries. Using its own MiXCR run on the 5' RACE reads, TCRdb lists one record per CDR3 protein. The sample includes 200,000 to 300,000 distinct CDR3 sequences, around 7.8% of them seen just once. The sample consisted of blood, either unsorted or a sorted T cell fraction (not recorded which). The TCR sequence derives from a male donor with ankylosing spondylitis or in good health (not recorded which).

CDR3 nucleotides: TGTGCCGTTAAAAGGGATGGGACTAAAAGTTTGGACACCGGGGAGCTGTTTTTT. Amino acid sequence: CAVKRDGTKSLDTGELFF. The chain employs TRBV10-3 and TRBJ2-2; 7 bases match TRBD2. CDR1 is ENHRY and CDR2 is SYGVKD in the germline V gene. Losses at the gene ends were 11 bases for V and 3 bases for J; bases not matched to a gene: 21. The CDR3 spans 18 residues.